The sequence of this T cell receptor (beta chain) was determined in a study of blood T cell repertoires in COVID-19. Study as a whole: Sources were T cells, B-cell-depleted T cells, or PBMCs; the material itself was cDNA or gDNA.

Original processing methods: For nucleated cells, counts were estimated from reference gene primer amplification. Clones were sequenced by immunoSEQ multiplex PCR, and TCRdb holds only the in-frame ones, with some missing. That table furnishes V, J and clone size, whereas the DNA furnished D and trimming. The sample has some 180,000 clones; approximately 91% are singletons. The specimen was peripheral blood. This sequence originates from a man younger than 35 with COVID-19, enrolled during active disease.

CDR3 nucleotides: TGTGCCAGCAGCTCCCGACTAGGGCGGCACGAGCAGTACTTC. It codes for CASSSRLGRHEQYF. The genes are TRBV13 and TRBJ2-7, with D tentatively TRBD2 (6 bases). This CDR3 is 14 amino acids long. The germline gives CDR1 PRHDT, CDR2 FYEKMQ (reference sequence). V shed 4 bases and J shed 5 bases, with 15 bases lying between them.